The sequence of this T cell receptor beta chain was determined in a study of T cells in Graves' hyperthyroidism and ophthalmopathy. General study points: Ophthalmopathy got predicted by the model a median approximately 6.3 months before its onset. A model built on 13 V-J features separated ophthalmopathy from stable hyperthyroidism.

Amplification of TCR beta CDR3 regions used RNA as the template. Initially, a first-round RT-PCR of the TCR CDR3 employed the HTBI primer set. TCRdb ran MiXCR on the multiplex PCR reads and lists one entry per CDR3 protein. The sample has about 290,000 distinct CDR3 sequences; roughly 19% are singletons. Disease lasting under 3 months, a NOSPECS grade of at least 4, and a Clinical Activity Score of at least 3 were features of the ophthalmopathy patients. V was clipped by 5 bases and J by 0 bases, with 11 bases between them. The CDR3 length is 15 residues. The germline CDR1 and CDR2 sequences are SGHAT and FQNNGV. As for this clonotype: Its antigen is undetermined.

The specimen sequenced was blood. The clonotype was recovered from a man aged 50 or older with Graves' ophthalmopathy. This rearrangement joins TRBV11-2 to TRBJ2-1; D remains unclear. The CDR3 bases are TGTGCCAGCAGCCCGACACGGACCTCCTACAATGAGCAGTTCTTC. It yields the protein CASSPTRTSYNEQFF.